There are a few counts of the clone carrying this TCR beta chain. The sample belongs to a study of blood T cells in healthy people across ages. With a J-beta primer mix and a sample-barcoded 5' primer, a second PCR ran about 6 to 11 cycles. TCRdb reprocessed the 5' RACE reads with MiXCR, giving one entry per CDR3 protein. Found here are nearly 800,000 distinct CDR3 sequences, just under 25% of them singletons; the top ten hold approximately 4%. This CDR3 is built from 11 residues. From germline, CDR1 is DFQATT and CDR2 SNEGSKA (reference sequence). Trimming left V 3 bases short and J 7 bases short, with 10 bases between. These sequences were also reported in another study, on T cells of mothers and their children. That paper states: Inherited differences only slightly affect thymic shaping of TCR recombination output.

V and J are TRBV20-1 and TRBJ2-7; D may be TRBD1 (6 bases). The source material was blood. This sequence originates from a boy between 10 and 17 years old in good health. This CDR3 is CSASRQAEQYF. As DNA, the CDR3 is TGCAGTGCTAGCCGACAGGCTGAGCAGTACTTC.